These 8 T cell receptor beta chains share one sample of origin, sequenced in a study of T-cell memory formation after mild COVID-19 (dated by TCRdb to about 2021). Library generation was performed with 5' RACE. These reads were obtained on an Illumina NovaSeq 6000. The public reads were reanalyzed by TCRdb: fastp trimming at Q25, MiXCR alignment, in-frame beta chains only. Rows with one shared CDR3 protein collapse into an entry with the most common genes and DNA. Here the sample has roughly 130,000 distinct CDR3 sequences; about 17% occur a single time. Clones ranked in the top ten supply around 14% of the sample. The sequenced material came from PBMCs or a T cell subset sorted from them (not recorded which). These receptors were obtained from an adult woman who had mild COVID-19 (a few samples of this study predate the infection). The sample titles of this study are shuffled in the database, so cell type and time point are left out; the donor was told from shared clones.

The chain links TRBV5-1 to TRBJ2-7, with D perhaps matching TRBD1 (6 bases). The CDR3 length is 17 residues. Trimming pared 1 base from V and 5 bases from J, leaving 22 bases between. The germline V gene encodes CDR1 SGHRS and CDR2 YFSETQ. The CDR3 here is CASSLLPAGDIDNEQYF. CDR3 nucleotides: TGCGCCAGCAGCTTGCTCCCGGCAGGGGATATTGATAACGAGCAGTACTTC.

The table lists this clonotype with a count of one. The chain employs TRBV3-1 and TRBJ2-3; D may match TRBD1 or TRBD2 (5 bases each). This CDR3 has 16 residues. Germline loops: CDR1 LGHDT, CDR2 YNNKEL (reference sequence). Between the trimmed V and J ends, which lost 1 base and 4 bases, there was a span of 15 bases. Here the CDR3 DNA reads TGTGCCAGCAGCCAAGGACAAGGGACCTCGCCAGATACGCAGTATTTT. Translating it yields CASSQGQGTSPDTQYF.

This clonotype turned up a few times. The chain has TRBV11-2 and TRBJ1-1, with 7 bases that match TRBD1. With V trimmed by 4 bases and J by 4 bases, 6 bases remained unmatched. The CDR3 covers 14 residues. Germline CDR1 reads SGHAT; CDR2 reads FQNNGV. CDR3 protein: CASSSRQGPTEAFF. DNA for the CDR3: TGTGCCAGCAGCTCCCGACAGGGCCCCACTGAAGCTTTCTTT.

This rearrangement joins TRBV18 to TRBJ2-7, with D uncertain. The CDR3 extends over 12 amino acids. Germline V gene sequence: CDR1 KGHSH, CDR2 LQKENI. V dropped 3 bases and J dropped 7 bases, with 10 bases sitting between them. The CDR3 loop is CASSPTIGEQYF. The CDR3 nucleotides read TGTGCCAGCTCACCGACAATAGGGGAGCAGTACTTC.

The CDR3: CASTVSSTGAESEAFF. CDR3 DNA sequence: TGTGCCAGCACCGTAAGTTCGACAGGGGCTGAATCTGAAGCTTTCTTT. This rearrangement joins TRBV12-3 or TRBV12-4 to TRBJ1-1, with 8 bases aligning to TRBD1. The CDR3 is 16 residues long. Germline trimming cut 7 bases from V and 6 bases from J; bases unmatched to any gene: 16.

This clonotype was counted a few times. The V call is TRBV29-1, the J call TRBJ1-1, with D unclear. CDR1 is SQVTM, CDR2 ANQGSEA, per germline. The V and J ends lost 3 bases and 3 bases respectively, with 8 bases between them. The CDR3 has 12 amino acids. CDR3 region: CSVDGIDTEAFF. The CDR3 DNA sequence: TGCAGCGTTGACGGAATCGACACTGAAGCTTTCTTT. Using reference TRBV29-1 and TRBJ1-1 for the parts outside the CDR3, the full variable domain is SAVISQKPSRDICQRGTSLTIQCQVDSQVTMMFWYRQQPGQSLTLIATANQGSEATYESGFVIDKFPISRPNLTFSTLTVSNMSPEDSSIYLCSVDGIDTEAFFGQGTRLTVV.

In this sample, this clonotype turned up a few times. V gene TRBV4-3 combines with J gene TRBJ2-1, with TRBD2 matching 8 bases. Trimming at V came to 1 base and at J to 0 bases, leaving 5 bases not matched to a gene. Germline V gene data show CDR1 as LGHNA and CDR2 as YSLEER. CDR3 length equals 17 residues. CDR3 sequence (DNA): TGCGCCAGCAGCCAAGCGGGGGGGCCTAGCTCCTACAATGAGCAGTTCTTC. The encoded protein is CASSQAGGPSSYNEQFF.

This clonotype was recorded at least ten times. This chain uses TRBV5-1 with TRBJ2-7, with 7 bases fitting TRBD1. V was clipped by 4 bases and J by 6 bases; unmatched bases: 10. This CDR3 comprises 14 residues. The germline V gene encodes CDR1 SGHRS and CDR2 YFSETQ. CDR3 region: CASSQVLTGREQYF. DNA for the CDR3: TGCGCCAGCAGCCAGGTTTTGACAGGGCGCGAGCAGTACTTC. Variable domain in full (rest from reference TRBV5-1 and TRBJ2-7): KAGVTQTPRYLIKTRGQQVTLSCSPISGHRSVSWYQQTPGQGLQFLFEYFSETQRNKGNFPGRFSGRQFSNSRSEMNVSTLELGDSALYLCASSQVLTGREQYFGPGTRLTVT.